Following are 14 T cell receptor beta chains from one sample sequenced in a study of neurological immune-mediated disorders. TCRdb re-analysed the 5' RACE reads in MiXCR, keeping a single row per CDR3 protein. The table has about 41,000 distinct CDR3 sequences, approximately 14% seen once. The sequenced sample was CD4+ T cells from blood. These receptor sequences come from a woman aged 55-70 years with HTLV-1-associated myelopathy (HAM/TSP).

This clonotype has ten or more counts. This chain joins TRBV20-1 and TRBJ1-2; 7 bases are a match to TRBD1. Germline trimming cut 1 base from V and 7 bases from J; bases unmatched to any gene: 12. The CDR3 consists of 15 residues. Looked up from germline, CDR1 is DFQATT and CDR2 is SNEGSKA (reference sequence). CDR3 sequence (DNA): TGCAGTGCTAGAGGTCAGGGGGACGTTTTCAGTGGCTACACCTTC. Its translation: CSARGQGDVFSGYTF.

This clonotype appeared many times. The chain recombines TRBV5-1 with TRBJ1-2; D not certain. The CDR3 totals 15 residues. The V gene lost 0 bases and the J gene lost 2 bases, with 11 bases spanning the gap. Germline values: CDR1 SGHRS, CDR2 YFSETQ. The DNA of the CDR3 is TGCGCCAGCAGCTTGGCCAGTCAGGACAACTATGGCTACACCTTC. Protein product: CASSLASQDNYGYTF.

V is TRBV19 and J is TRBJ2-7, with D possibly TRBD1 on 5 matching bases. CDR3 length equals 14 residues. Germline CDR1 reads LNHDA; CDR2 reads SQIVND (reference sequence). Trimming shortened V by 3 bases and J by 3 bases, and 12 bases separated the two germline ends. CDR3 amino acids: CASSISTGYYEQYF. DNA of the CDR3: TGTGCCAGTAGTATTTCTACAGGATACTACGAGCAGTACTTC.

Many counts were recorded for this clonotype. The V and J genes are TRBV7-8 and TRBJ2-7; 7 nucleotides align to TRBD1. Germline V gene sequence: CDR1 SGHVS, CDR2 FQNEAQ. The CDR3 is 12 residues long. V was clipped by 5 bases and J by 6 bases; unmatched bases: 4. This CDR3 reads CASSIGTVEQYF. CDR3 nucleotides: TGTGCCAGCAGCATCGGGACAGTCGAGCAGTACTTC.

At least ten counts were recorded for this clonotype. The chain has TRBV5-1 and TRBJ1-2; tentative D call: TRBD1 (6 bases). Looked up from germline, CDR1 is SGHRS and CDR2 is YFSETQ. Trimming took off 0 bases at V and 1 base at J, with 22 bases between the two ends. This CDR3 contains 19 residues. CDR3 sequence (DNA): TGCGCCAGCAGCTTGGATGGTGTGGGGGCGCTCCCTCTTAACTATGGCTACACCTTC. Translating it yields CASSLDGVGALPLNYGYTF.

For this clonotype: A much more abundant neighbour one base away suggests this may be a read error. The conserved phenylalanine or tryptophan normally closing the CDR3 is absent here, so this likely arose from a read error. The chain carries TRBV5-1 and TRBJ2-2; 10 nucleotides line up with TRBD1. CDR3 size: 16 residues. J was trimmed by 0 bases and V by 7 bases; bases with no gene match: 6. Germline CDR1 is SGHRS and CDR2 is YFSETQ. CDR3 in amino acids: CASLPGQGTNTGELFL. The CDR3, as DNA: TGCGCCAGCCTTCCGGGACAGGGGACGAACACCGGGGAGCTGTTTTTG.

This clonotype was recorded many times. CDR3 bases: TGCAGCGTTGAAGGACACTCGAACACTGAAGCTTTCTTT. Encoded protein: CSVEGHSNTEAFF. The chain couples TRBV29-1 to TRBJ1-1; D ambiguous. Per germline, CDR1 SQVTM and CDR2 ANQGSEA. CDR3 size: 13 residues. Trimming left V 1 base short and J 1 base short, with 7 bases between.

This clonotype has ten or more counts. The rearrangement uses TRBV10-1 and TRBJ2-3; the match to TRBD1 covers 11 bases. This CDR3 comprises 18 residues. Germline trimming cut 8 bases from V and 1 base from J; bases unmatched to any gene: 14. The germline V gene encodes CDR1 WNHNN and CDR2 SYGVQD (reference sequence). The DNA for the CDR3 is TGCGCCAGCTCCAATCCGGGACAGGGGGTTGATGGCACAGATACGCAGTATTTT. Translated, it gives CASSNPGQGVDGTDTQYF.

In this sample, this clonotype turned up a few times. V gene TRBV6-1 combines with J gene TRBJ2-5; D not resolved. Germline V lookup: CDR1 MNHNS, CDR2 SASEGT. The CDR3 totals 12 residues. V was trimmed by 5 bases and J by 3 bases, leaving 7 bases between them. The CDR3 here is CASSKSEETQYF. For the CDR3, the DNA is TGTGCCAGCAGTAAGTCGGAAGAGACCCAGTACTTC.

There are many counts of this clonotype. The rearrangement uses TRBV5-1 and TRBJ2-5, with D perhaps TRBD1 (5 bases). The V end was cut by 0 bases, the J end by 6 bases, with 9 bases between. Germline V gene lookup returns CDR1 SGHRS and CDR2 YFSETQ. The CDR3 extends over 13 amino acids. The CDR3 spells CASSLAGLQTQYF. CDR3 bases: TGCGCCAGCAGCTTGGCAGGGTTGCAGACCCAGTACTTC. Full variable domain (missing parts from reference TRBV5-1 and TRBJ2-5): KAGVTQTPRYLIKTRGQQVTLSCSPISGHRSVSWYQQTPGQGLQFLFEYFSETQRNKGNFPGRFSGRQFSNSRSEMNVSTLELGDSALYLCASSLAGLQTQYFGPGTRLLVL.

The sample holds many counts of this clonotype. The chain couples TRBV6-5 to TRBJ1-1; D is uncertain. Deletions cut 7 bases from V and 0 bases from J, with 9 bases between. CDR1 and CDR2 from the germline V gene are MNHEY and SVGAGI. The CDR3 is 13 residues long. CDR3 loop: CASKRHMNTEAFF. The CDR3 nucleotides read TGTGCCAGCAAGAGACACATGAACACTGAAGCTTTCTTT.

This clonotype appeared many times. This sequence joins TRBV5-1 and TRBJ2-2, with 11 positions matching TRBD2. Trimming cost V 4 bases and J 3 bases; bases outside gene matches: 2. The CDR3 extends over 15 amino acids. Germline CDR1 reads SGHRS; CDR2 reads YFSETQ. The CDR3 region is CASSRLAGYTGELFF. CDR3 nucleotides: TGCGCCAGCAGCCGACTAGCGGGGTACACCGGGGAGCTGTTTTTT.

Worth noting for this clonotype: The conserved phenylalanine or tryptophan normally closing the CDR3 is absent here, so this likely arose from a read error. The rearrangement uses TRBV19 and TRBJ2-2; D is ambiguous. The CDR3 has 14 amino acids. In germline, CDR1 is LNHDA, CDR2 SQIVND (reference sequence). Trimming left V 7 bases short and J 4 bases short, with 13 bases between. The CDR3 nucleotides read TGTGCCAGTACCCAAATGAGTGGCACCGGGGAGCTGTTTTTG. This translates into CASTQMSGTGELFL.

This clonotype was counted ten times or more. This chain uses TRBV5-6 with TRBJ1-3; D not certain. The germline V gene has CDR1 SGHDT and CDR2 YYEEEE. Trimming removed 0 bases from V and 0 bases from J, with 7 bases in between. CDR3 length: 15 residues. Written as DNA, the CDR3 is TGTGCCAGCAGCTTGGGGATGAGCTCTGGAAACACCATATATTTT. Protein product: CASSLGMSSGNTIYF.